The source of this T cell receptor beta chain is a study of T cell changes during pregnancy in multiple sclerosis. With respect to this clone: At one end, the junction sequence differs from germline, possibly due to a read error.

Germline V gene data show CDR1 as KGHSH and CDR2 as LQKENI. The CDR3 is 13 residues long. TCRdb keeps only in-frame clones here, not all; method: immunoSEQ multiplex PCR. This table holds over 55,000 clones, 93% found once. This rearrangement joins TRBV18 to TRBJ1-4; D possibly corresponds to TRBD1 (5 bases). The specimen comprised peripheral blood, sampled after pregnancy. This clonotype was obtained from a female donor with multiple sclerosis, enrolled in a pregnancy study. For the CDR3, the DNA is TGTGCCAGCTCATCCGGGACTAACGAAAAACTGTTTTTT. Protein product: CASSSGTNEKLFF.